The table lists the clone carrying this TCR beta chain with many counts. Its antigen is still unknown. This entry is derived from a study of beta chain features in type 1 diabetes. Study outcomes and limitations: Across patients, naive, central memory and Treg TCRB repertoires exhibited apparently greater similarity than was observed across healthy donors. The VDJ junctions of type 1 diabetes patients carried fewer insertions and more deletions.

CDR1 and CDR2 from the germline V gene are SEHNR and FQNEAQ (reference sequence). With 3 bases removed from V and 1 base from J, the gap between germline ends came to 9 bases. The length of the CDR3 is 14 residues. The single heparinised draw taken from each donor contained around 100 mL of blood on average. Expressed TCRB transcripts were sequenced because the entire RNA isolate underwent reverse transcription. Clones were sequenced by immunoSEQ multiplex PCR, and TCRdb holds only the in-frame ones, with some missing. The sample records about 130,000 clones, 9.2% being singletons. This receptor was taken from a young man in good health. V is TRBV7-9 and J is TRBJ1-1; a weak D match, TRBD1 (5 bases). The sample comprised central memory CD4+ T cells from blood. CDR3 DNA: TGTGCCAGCAGCTTGACAGATTCGAACACTGAAGCTTTCTTT. Translating it yields CASSLTDSNTEAFF.